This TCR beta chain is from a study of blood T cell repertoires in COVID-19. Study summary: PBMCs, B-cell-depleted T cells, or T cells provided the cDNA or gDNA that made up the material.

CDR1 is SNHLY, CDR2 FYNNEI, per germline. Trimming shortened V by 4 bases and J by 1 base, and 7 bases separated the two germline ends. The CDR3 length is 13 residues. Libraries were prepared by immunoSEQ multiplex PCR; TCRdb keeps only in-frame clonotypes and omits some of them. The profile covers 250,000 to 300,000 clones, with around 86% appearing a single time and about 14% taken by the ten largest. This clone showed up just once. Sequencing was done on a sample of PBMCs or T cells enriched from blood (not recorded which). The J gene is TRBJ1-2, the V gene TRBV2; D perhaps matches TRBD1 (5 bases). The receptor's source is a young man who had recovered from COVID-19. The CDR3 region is CASSVRGNYGYTF. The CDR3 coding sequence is TGTGCCAGCAGTGTAAGGGGTAACTATGGCTACACCTTC.